Given below is one T cell receptor (beta chain) in context. TCRdb re-derived calls from the 5' RACE reads in MiXCR, one entry per CDR3 protein. The sample holds more than 1.5 million distinct CDR3 sequences, roughly a third seen once. The record originates from a study of identical twins. CDR1 and CDR2 from the germline V gene are DFQATT and SNEGSKA (reference sequence). The length of the CDR3 is 16 residues. V was pared by 6 bases and J by 0 bases, with 10 bases of the junction left unmatched. The TCR was taken from a newborn girl in good health. The genes are TRBV20-1 and TRBJ1-5, with 8 bases lining up with TRBD1. The source material was cord blood. The CDR3 nucleotides read TGCAGTGCCCGGACAGGGAGCTGGGTTAGCAATCAGCCCCAGCATTTT. Translation gives CSARTGSWVSNQPQHF.